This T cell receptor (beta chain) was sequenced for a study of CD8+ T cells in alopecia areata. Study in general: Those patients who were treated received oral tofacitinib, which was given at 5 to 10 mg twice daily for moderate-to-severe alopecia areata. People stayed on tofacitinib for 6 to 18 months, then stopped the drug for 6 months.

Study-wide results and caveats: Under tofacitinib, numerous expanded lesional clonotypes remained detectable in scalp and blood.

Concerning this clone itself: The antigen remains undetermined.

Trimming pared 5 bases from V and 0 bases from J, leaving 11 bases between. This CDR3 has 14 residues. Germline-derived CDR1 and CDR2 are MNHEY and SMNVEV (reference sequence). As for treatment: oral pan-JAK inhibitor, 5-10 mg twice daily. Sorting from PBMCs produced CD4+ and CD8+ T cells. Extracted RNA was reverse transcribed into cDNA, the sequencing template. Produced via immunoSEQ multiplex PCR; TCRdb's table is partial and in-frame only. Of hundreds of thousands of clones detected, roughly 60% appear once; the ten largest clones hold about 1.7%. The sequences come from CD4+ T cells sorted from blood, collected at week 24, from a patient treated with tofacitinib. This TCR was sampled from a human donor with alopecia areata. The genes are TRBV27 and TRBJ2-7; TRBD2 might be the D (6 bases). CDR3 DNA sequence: TGTGCCAGCAGTCAATTGGGAGGCTCCTACGAGCAGTACTTC. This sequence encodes CASSQLGGSYEQYF.